This TCR beta chain was sequenced in a study of blood T cells in healthy people across ages. Then a second PCR, running about 7 to 11 cycles, was carried out with a sample-barcoded 5' primer and a J-beta primer mix. TCRdb recomputed calls from the 5' RACE reads with MiXCR, one row per CDR3 protein. This table holds more than 650,000 distinct CDR3 sequences, around a fifth found once. This clonotype showed up just a few times. CDR1 ENHRY and CDR2 SYGVKD come from the germline V gene. The V and J ends lost 6 bases and 5 bases respectively, with 10 bases between them. This CDR3 has 12 amino acids. Sequencing used blood. The sequence was obtained from a man between 65 and 85 years old in good health. The chain recombines TRBV10-3 with TRBJ1-1; D uncertain. This CDR3 reads CAIREEWTEAFF. The CDR3 nucleotides are TGTGCCATCAGGGAAGAGTGGACTGAAGCTTTCTTT.